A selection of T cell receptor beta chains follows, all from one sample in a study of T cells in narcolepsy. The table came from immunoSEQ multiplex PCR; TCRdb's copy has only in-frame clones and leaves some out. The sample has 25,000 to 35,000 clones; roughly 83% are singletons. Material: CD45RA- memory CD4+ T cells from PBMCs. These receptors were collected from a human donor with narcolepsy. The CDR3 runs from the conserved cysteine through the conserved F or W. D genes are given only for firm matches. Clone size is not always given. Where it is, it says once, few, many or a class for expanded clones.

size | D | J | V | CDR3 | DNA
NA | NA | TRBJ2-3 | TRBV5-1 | CASSTGGGEEDTQYF | TGCGCCAGCAGCACAGGCGGGGGCGAAGAAGATACGCAGTATTTT
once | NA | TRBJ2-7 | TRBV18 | CASSQTGVTYEQYF | TGTGCCAGCTCCCAGACGGGGGTCACCTACGAGCAGTACTTC
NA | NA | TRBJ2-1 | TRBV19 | CASSIAGRDGNEQFF | TGTGCCAGTAGTATAGCTGGGCGGGATGGCAATGAGCAGTTCTTC
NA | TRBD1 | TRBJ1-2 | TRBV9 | CASSPRGTDNGYTF | TGTGCCAGCAGCCCACGCGGGACAGACAATGGCTACACCTTC
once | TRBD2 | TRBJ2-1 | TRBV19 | CASRRLAGAGYNEQFF | TGTGCCAGTAGGAGACTAGCGGGAGCGGGGTACAATGAGCAGTTCTTC
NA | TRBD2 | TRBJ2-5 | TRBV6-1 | CASGRAGFLETQYF | TGTGCCAGCGGGAGGGCCGGGTTTCTGGAGACCCAGTACTTC
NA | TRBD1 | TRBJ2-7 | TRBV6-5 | CASSRTRQGDEQYF | TGTGCCAGCAGCCGGACAAGACAGGGGGACGAGCAGTACTTC
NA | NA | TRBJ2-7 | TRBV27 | CASSWNLADPYEQYF | TGTGCCAGCAGTTGGAACTTAGCGGACCCCTACGAGCAGTACTTC
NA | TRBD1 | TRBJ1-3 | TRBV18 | CASPGTGGNTIYF | TGTGCCAGCCCCGGGACAGGGGGCAACACCATATATTTT
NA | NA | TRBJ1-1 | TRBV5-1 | CASSSNGLTEAFF | TGCGCCAGCAGCTCTAACGGCCTCACTGAAGCTTTCTTT
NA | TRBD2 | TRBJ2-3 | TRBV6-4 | CASSDYPGGGTDTQYF | TGTGCCAGCAGTGACTATCCGGGAGGCGGCACAGATACGCAGTATTTT
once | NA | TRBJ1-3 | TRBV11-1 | CASSSPPGNTIYF | TGTGCCAGCAGCTCACCCCCTGGAAACACCATATATTTT
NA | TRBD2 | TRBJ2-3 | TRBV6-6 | CASSLPQTSVADTQYF | TGTGCCAGCAGTTTACCCCAGACTAGCGTCGCAGATACGCAGTATTTT
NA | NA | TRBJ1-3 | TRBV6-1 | CASSPRLLSGNTIYF | TGTGCCAGCAGCCCGCGACTGCTCTCTGGAAACACCATATATTTT
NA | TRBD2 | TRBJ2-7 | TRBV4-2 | CASSQGTSGDIYEQYF | TGTGCCAGCAGCCAAGGGACTAGCGGAGATATATACGAGCAGTACTTC
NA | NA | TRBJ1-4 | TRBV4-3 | CASSQVTGLNEKLFF | TGCGCCAGCAGCCAAGTGACCGGACTAAACGAAAAACTGTTTTTT
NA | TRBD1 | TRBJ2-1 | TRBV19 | CASTLDRSSYNEQFF | TGTGCCAGTACCCTGGACAGGTCGAGCTACAATGAGCAGTTCTTC
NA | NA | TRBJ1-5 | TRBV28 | CASSFYEANQSQHF | TGTGCCAGCAGTTTCTATGAGGCCAATCAGTCCCAGCATTTT
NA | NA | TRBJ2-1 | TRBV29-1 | CSVHQRAKRKNEQFF | TGCAGCGTTCATCAGCGGGCTAAGAGGAAAAATGAGCAGTTCTTC
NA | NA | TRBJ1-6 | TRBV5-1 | CASSLRSVNSPLHF | TGCGCCAGCAGCTTGAGGTCTGTAAATTCACCCCTCCACTTT
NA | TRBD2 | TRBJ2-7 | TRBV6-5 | CASRIGLAEYYEQYF | TGTGCCAGCAGAATCGGACTAGCGGAATACTACGAGCAGTACTTC
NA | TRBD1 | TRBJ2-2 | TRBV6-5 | CASSAMTGVPGELFF | TGTGCCAGCAGTGCCATGACAGGGGTCCCGGGGGAGCTGTTTTTT
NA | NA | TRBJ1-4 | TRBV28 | CASSLARGGATNEKLFF | TGTGCCAGCAGTTTAGCCAGGGGCGGCGCAACTAATGAAAAACTGTTTTTT
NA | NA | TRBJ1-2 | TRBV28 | CASSSLRGYTF | TGTGCCAGCAGTTCACTCCGGGGCTACACCTTC
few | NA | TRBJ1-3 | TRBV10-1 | CASSPDTTGLSGNTIYF | TGCGCCAGCAGTCCCGATACGACAGGACTCTCTGGAAACACCATATATTTT
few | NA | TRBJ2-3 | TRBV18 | CASSPNKLGSTDTQYF | TGTGCCAGCTCACCTAATAAATTGGGTAGCACAGATACGCAGTATTTT
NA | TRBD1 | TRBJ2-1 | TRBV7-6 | CASSPDREWGEQFF | TGTGCCAGCAGCCCGGACAGGGAATGGGGTGAGCAGTTCTTC
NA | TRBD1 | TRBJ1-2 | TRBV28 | CASEQGANYGYTF | TGTGCCAGCGAACAGGGGGCGAACTATGGCTACACCTTC
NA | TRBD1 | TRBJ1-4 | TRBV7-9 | CTSTFPGTANEKLFF | TGTACCAGCACCTTCCCCGGGACAGCTAATGAAAAACTGTTTTTT
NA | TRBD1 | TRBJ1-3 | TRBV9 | CASSVTPGGQDGNTIYF | TGTGCCAGCAGCGTAACCCCCGGGGGACAGGACGGAAACACCATATATTTT
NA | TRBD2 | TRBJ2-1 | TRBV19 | CASSIAGGLVGHNEQFF | TGTGCCAGTAGTATAGCCGGGGGACTAGTCGGACACAATGAGCAGTTCTTC
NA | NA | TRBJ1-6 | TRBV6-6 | CASSYLARNSPLHF | TGTGCCAGCAGTTACCTCGCGCGGAATTCACCCCTCCACTTT
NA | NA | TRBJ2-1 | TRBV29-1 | CSVDRGAYNEQFF | TGCAGCGTTGACAGGGGCGCCTACAATGAGCAGTTCTTC
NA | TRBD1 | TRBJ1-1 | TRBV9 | CASSGQGENTEAFF | TGTGCCAGCAGCGGACAGGGGGAGAACACTGAAGCTTTCTTT
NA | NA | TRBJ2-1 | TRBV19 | CASSISGRQFF | TGTGCCAGTAGTATTAGCGGAAGGCAGTTCTTC
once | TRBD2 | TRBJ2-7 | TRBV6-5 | CASSQGGTYEQYF | TGTGCCAGCAGCCAGGGAGGGACCTACGAGCAGTACTTC
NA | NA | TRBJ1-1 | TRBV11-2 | CASSSAGGDEAFF | TGTGCCAGCAGCTCCGCTGGGGGGGATGAAGCTTTCTTT